The rows below give T cell receptor beta chains drawn from one sample of a study of cytomegalovirus exposure and HLA in healthy donors. The table came from immunoSEQ multiplex PCR; TCRdb's copy has only in-frame clones and leaves some out. The repertoire consists of 150,000 to 200,000 clones, with around 78% occurring once and the leading ten covering 0.95% to 1.1%. The sequenced sample was PBMCs. These receptors originate from a woman between 40 and 50 years old in good health and CMV-seronegative. Both conserved end residues are part of each CDR3. The order of the fields is CDR3 protein, CDR3 DNA, D gene, J gene, clone size, V gene. A D gene is named only where the DNA matches it firmly. Size is stated for part of the rows, as once, few or many counts, or as a class when the clone is expanded.

CDR3: CASSLGDSGRLPYEQYF; DNA: TGCGCCAGCAGCTTGGGTGATAGCGGGAGGCTTCCCTACGAGCAGTACTTC; D: TRBD2; J: TRBJ2-7; size: NA; V: TRBV5-1
CDR3: CASSLVTGESPYEQYF; DNA: TGTGCCAGCAGTTTAGTTACAGGGGAGTCCCCCTACGAGCAGTACTTC; D: TRBD1; J: TRBJ2-7; size: NA; V: TRBV28
CDR3: CASRTSGRAGHEQFF; DNA: TGTGCCAGCAGGACTAGCGGGAGGGCCGGTCATGAGCAGTTCTTC; D: TRBD2; J: TRBJ2-1; size: NA; V: TRBV6-1
CDR3: CASNTGGYGNTIYF; DNA: TGTGCCAGCAACACAGGGGGGTACGGAAACACCATATATTTT; D: TRBD1; J: TRBJ1-3; size: once; V: TRBV7-9
CDR3: CASSLTSGTDTQYF; DNA: TGTGCCAGCAGCTTAACTAGCGGCACAGATACGCAGTATTTT; D: TRBD2; J: TRBJ2-3; size: few; V: TRBV5-6
CDR3: CASSESPPAYEQYF; DNA: TGTGCCAGCAGTGAATCCCCCCCGGCCTACGAGCAGTACTTC; D: NA; J: TRBJ2-7; size: NA; V: TRBV6-1
CDR3: CASSPYQEGQPQHF; DNA: TGTGCCAGCTCACCATACCAGGAAGGTCAGCCCCAGCATTTT; D: NA; J: TRBJ1-5; size: few; V: TRBV18
CDR3: CASSLTGGVGYTF; DNA: TGTGCCAGCAGCCTGACAGGGGGTGTTGGCTACACCTTC; D: TRBD1; J: TRBJ1-2; size: NA; V: TRBV7-3
CDR3: CASSVDLGQGLAGEQYF; DNA: TGTGCCAGCAGCGTAGATTTGGGACAGGGGTTAGCGGGCGAGCAGTACTTC; D: TRBD1; J: TRBJ2-7; size: NA; V: TRBV9
CDR3: CASRPGTGTGVSGELFF; DNA: TGTGCCAGCAGACCAGGCACCGGGACAGGGGTTTCCGGGGAGCTGTTTTTT; D: TRBD1; J: TRBJ2-2; size: NA; V: TRBV5-8
CDR3: CASSLSGQGVTSYNEQFF; DNA: TGTGCCAGCAGTTTGTCTGGACAGGGAGTTACCTCCTACAATGAGCAGTTCTTC; D: TRBD1; J: TRBJ2-1; size: NA; V: TRBV28
CDR3: CAWRWGGGSYNEQFF; DNA: TGTGCCTGGAGGTGGGGGGGCGGGAGCTACAATGAGCAGTTCTTC; D: NA; J: TRBJ2-1; size: NA; V: TRBV30
CDR3: CAWSTGKGDQPQHF; DNA: TGTGCCTGGAGTACAGGGAAGGGGGATCAGCCCCAGCATTTT; D: NA; J: TRBJ1-5; size: NA; V: TRBV30
CDR3: CATHLQGHTEAFF; DNA: TGTGCCACCCACCTACAGGGTCACACTGAAGCTTTCTTT; D: NA; J: TRBJ1-1; size: NA; V: TRBV6-5
CDR3: CAWTGGYGYTF; DNA: TGTGCCTGGACCGGGGGCTATGGCTACACCTTC; D: NA; J: TRBJ1-2; size: NA; V: TRBV30
CDR3: CASSPDRVSEQYF; DNA: TGTGCCAGCAGCCCAGACAGGGTAAGCGAGCAGTACTTC; D: TRBD1; J: TRBJ2-7; size: NA; V: TRBV7-3
CDR3: CSVGGSSLSYEQYF; DNA: TGCAGCGTTGGAGGCTCTTCCCTTTCCTACGAGCAGTACTTC; D: NA; J: TRBJ2-7; size: NA; V: TRBV29-1
CDR3: CASSVGGRVTDTQYF; DNA: TGTGCCAGCAGCGTGGGCGGGAGGGTAACAGATACGCAGTATTTT; D: TRBD2; J: TRBJ2-3; size: few; V: TRBV9
CDR3: CASSFQGSGNTIYF; DNA: TGCGCCAGCAGCTTTCAGGGATCTGGAAACACCATATATTTT; D: NA; J: TRBJ1-3; size: NA; V: TRBV5-1
CDR3: CSLRGGEETQYF; DNA: TGCAGCCTCCGGGGGGGGGAAGAGACCCAGTACTTC; D: TRBD2; J: TRBJ2-5; size: NA; V: TRBV29-1
CDR3: CAWGLSYEQYF; DNA: TGTGCCTGGGGACTTTCCTACGAGCAGTACTTC; D: NA; J: TRBJ2-7; size: NA; V: TRBV30
CDR3: CASSTRDRASGNTIYF; DNA: TGTGCCAGCAGCACGCGCGACAGGGCCTCTGGAAACACCATATATTTT; D: TRBD1; J: TRBJ1-3; size: few; V: TRBV7-9
CDR3: CASSPQQGAIGELFF; DNA: TGTGCCAGCAGCCCACAACAGGGGGCAATCGGGGAGCTGTTTTTT; D: TRBD1; J: TRBJ2-2; size: NA; V: TRBV4-2
CDR3: CAWSTADRVYGYTF; DNA: TGTGCCTGGAGCACTGCTGACAGGGTCTATGGCTACACCTTC; D: TRBD1; J: TRBJ1-2; size: NA; V: TRBV30
CDR3: CASSPVGDGYTF; DNA: TGTGCCAGCTCACCGGTAGGGGATGGCTACACCTTC; D: NA; J: TRBJ1-2; size: NA; V: TRBV18
CDR3: CASSGAASYEQYF; DNA: TGCGCCAGCAGCGGGGCGGCCTCCTACGAGCAGTACTTC; D: NA; J: TRBJ2-7; size: NA; V: TRBV5-1
CDR3: CASSPGGVRYEQFF; DNA: TGTGCCAGCAGCCCGGGAGGGGTAAGGTATGAGCAGTTCTTC; D: TRBD2; J: TRBJ2-1; size: NA; V: TRBV7-2
CDR3: CASSLRNRDETQYF; DNA: TGTGCCAGCAGTTTACGGAACAGGGATGAGACCCAGTACTTC; D: NA; J: TRBJ2-5; size: NA; V: TRBV28
CDR3: CASRQGGQPQHF; DNA: TGTGCCAGCAGGCAGGGTGGACAGCCCCAGCATTTT; D: NA; J: TRBJ1-5; size: NA; V: TRBV2
CDR3: CASSLLGDLMNEQFF; DNA: TGCGCCAGCAGCTTGTTAGGGGATCTAATGAATGAGCAGTTCTTC; D: NA; J: TRBJ2-1; size: NA; V: TRBV5-1
CDR3: CASSDGTSGRGEQFF; DNA: TGTGCCAGCAGTGACGGGACTAGCGGGAGGGGTGAGCAGTTCTTC; D: TRBD2; J: TRBJ2-1; size: NA; V: TRBV6-4
CDR3: CAGSHEQGAGTEAFF; DNA: TGTGCCGGCTCCCACGAACAGGGGGCAGGCACTGAAGCTTTCTTT; D: TRBD1; J: TRBJ1-1; size: NA; V: TRBV18
CDR3: CASSLSGTGVEGQYF; DNA: TGTGCCAGCAGCCTCTCCGGGACCGGCGTGGAGGGCCAGTACTTC; D: NA; J: TRBJ2-5; size: NA; V: TRBV5-4
CDR3: CASGGGSYEQYF; DNA: TGTGCCAGCGGTGGGGGCTCTTACGAGCAGTACTTC; D: NA; J: TRBJ2-7; size: NA; V: TRBV11-3
CDR3: CASSGNRDRGRSNQPQHF; DNA: TGTGCCAGCAGTGGTAACCGGGACAGGGGGCGCAGCAATCAGCCCCAGCATTTT; D: TRBD1; J: TRBJ1-5; size: NA; V: TRBV6-1
CDR3: CASSQDRGFRNEQFF; DNA: TGTGCCAGCAGCCAAGACAGGGGTTTCAGGAATGAGCAGTTCTTC; D: TRBD1; J: TRBJ2-1; size: once; V: TRBV7-3
CDR3: CASSLSPRATLSYEQYF; DNA: TGTGCCAGCAGCTTAAGTCCCCGCGCTACCCTCTCCTACGAGCAGTACTTC; D: NA; J: TRBJ2-7; size: NA; V: TRBV7-8
CDR3: CATSRDLVGSYNEQFF; DNA: TGTGCCACCAGCAGGGATCTAGTAGGTTCCTACAATGAGCAGTTCTTC; D: NA; J: TRBJ2-1; size: NA; V: TRBV15
CDR3: CSVEDPGVYGYTF; DNA: TGCAGCGTTGAAGATCCGGGAGTCTATGGCTACACCTTC; D: NA; J: TRBJ1-2; size: NA; V: TRBV29-1
CDR3: CASSPGTGSIEKLFF; DNA: TGTGCCAGCAGCCCTGGGACAGGGTCGATTGAAAAACTGTTTTTT; D: TRBD1; J: TRBJ1-4; size: NA; V: TRBV5-6
CDR3: CASSLIMVGQLSLYGYTF; DNA: TGTGCCAGCAGTTTAATTATGGTGGGACAGCTGAGTCTCTATGGCTACACCTTC; D: TRBD1; J: TRBJ1-2; size: NA; V: TRBV28
CDR3: CASSPRVTEQPQHF; DNA: TGTGCCAGCTCACCACGGGTTACAGAACAGCCCCAGCATTTT; D: NA; J: TRBJ1-5; size: NA; V: TRBV18
CDR3: CASSSRAGPRAGELFF; DNA: TGTGCCAGCAGCTCACGAGCGGGCCCAAGGGCCGGGGAGCTGTTTTTT; D: NA; J: TRBJ2-2; size: NA; V: TRBV11-3
CDR3: CAISVSGATRGEQYF; DNA: TGTGCCATCAGTGTATCCGGCGCCACCCGGGGGGAGCAGTACTTC; D: NA; J: TRBJ2-7; size: NA; V: TRBV10-3
CDR3: CASSLAPGLSTDTQYF; DNA: TGTGCCAGCAGCTTGGCCCCCGGACTTAGCACAGATACGCAGTATTTT; D: NA; J: TRBJ2-3; size: NA; V: TRBV5-6
CDR3: CASSLRLAEDNEQFF; DNA: TGTGCCAGCAGCCTCAGACTAGCGGAGGACAATGAGCAGTTCTTC; D: TRBD2; J: TRBJ2-1; size: NA; V: TRBV9
CDR3: CAWRSGTGGTYEQYF; DNA: TGTGCCTGGAGGTCCGGGACAGGAGGTACCTACGAGCAGTACTTC; D: TRBD1; J: TRBJ2-7; size: NA; V: TRBV30
CDR3: CASSEGGLGANVLTF; DNA: TGTGCCAGCAGTGAAGGGGGCCTAGGGGCCAACGTCCTGACTTTC; D: NA; J: TRBJ2-6; size: NA; V: TRBV6-1
CDR3: CASSHPDVGTEAFF; DNA: TGTGCCAGCAGCCACCCCGATGTCGGCACTGAAGCTTTCTTT; D: NA; J: TRBJ1-1; size: few; V: TRBV11-2
CDR3: CASSYGQGAKGNTIYF; DNA: TGTGCCAGCAGTTACGGACAGGGGGCAAAAGGAAACACCATATATTTT; D: TRBD1; J: TRBJ1-3; size: NA; V: TRBV6-5
CDR3: CASSRGQNTEAFF; DNA: TGTGCCAGTAGCAGGGGGCAGAACACTGAAGCTTTCTTT; D: TRBD1; J: TRBJ1-1; size: NA; V: TRBV19
CDR3: CASSLEAESSYEQYF; DNA: TGTGCCAGCAGTTTAGAGGCGGAAAGCTCCTACGAGCAGTACTTC; D: NA; J: TRBJ2-7; size: NA; V: TRBV27
CDR3: CASSYVGLAAGELFF; DNA: TGTGCCAGCAGTTACGTCGGACTAGCGGCCGGGGAGCTGTTTTTT; D: TRBD2; J: TRBJ2-2; size: NA; V: TRBV6-5
CDR3: CSVTQVETQYF; DNA: TGCAGCGTTACTCAGGTGGAGACCCAGTACTTC; D: NA; J: TRBJ2-5; size: NA; V: TRBV29-1
CDR3: CASSSGQRLQQETQYF; DNA: TGTGCCAGCAGCTCGGGACAGCGACTGCAGCAAGAGACCCAGTACTTC; D: TRBD1; J: TRBJ2-5; size: NA; V: TRBV7-2
CDR3: CASSNRTGGVYGYTF; DNA: TGTGCCAGCAGCAATCGGACAGGGGGCGTCTATGGCTACACCTTC; D: TRBD1; J: TRBJ1-2; size: NA; V: TRBV7-8
CDR3: CASRVRDSYGYTF; DNA: TGTGCCAGCAGGGTACGGGACAGCTATGGCTACACCTTC; D: TRBD1; J: TRBJ1-2; size: NA; V: TRBV6-1
CDR3: CASSLSGLATENEQFF; DNA: TGTGCCAGTAGTCTGAGCGGACTAGCGACTGAAAATGAGCAGTTCTTC; D: TRBD2; J: TRBJ2-1; size: NA; V: TRBV19
CDR3: CASTSGTRSQETQYF; DNA: TGTGCCAGCACCAGCGGGACCCGCTCCCAAGAGACCCAGTACTTC; D: TRBD2; J: TRBJ2-5; size: NA; V: TRBV7-8